This is a list of T cell receptor beta chains from one sample in a study of OX40 agonist ivuxolimab in advanced cancers. Assay used: immunoSEQ multiplex PCR; TCRdb lists only in-frame clones, some missing. The sample gives fewer than 85,000 clones, around 92% of which show up once; more than 9.5% is in the top ten. The sample consisted of CD4+ or CD8+ T cells sorted from blood, taken in a trial of the OX40 agonist ivuxolimab. The receptors derive from an adult with an advanced solid tumor such as melanoma, head and neck, liver or kidney cancer. Both conserved end residues are part of each CDR3. D genes are given only for firm matches. The listing skips clone size in some rows; elsewhere it reads once, few, many or a size class.

once,TRBJ1-1,14,TRBV5-6,NA,CASNPTGAGTEAFF,TGTGCCAGCAACCCGACGGGGGCCGGAACTGAAGCTTTCTTT
NA,TRBJ2-3,12,TRBV6-5,NA,CASRPPGPTQYF,TGTGCCAGCAGGCCTCCGGGCCCCACGCAGTATTTT
NA,TRBJ2-1,16,TRBV5-6,TRBD1,CASSSPNRGRGNEQFF,TGTGCCAGCAGCTCGCCGAACAGGGGGCGCGGAAATGAGCAGTTCTTC
NA,TRBJ1-1,14,TRBV4-3,NA,CASSLGEGSAEAFF,TGCGCCAGCAGCCTTGGAGAAGGGTCCGCTGAAGCTTTCTTT
NA,TRBJ1-3,14,TRBV4-2,NA,CASSPADSGNTIYF,TGTGCCAGCAGCCCCGCCGACTCTGGAAACACCATATATTTT
NA,TRBJ2-3,18,TRBV15,TRBD2,CATSRGWVAGGSEDTQYF,TGTGCCACCAGCAGGGGGTGGGTAGCGGGGGGATCAGAGGATACGCAGTATTTT
NA,TRBJ1-1,14,TRBV13,NA,CASSPRGYITEAFF,TGTGCCAGCAGCCCGAGGGGGTATATCACTGAAGCTTTCTTT
once,TRBJ2-7,15,TRBV2,TRBD2,CASNPSGGASYEQYF,TGTGCCAGCAATCCTAGCGGGGGGGCCTCTTACGAGCAGTACTTC
few,TRBJ2-2,15,TRBV7-3,NA,CASSLPSGVTGELFF,TGTGCCAGCAGCTTACCCTCGGGGGTCACCGGGGAGCTGTTTTTT
NA,TRBJ2-7,15,TRBV4-1,NA,CASSQGVRFSYEQYF,TGCGCCAGCAGCCAAGGGGTACGGTTCTCCTACGAGCAGTACTTC
NA,TRBJ2-1,15,TRBV7-9,NA,CASRESAVSNNEQFF,TGTGCCAGCAGGGAGAGCGCGGTTTCTAACAATGAGCAGTTCTTC
NA,TRBJ1-5,15,TRBV6-5,NA,CASSYSGDGNQPQHF,TGTGCCAGCAGTTACTCCGGCGACGGTAATCAGCCCCAGCATTTT
NA,TRBJ1-2,14,TRBV27,NA,CASSEGSRTGGYTF,TGTGCCAGCAGTGAGGGCAGCCGTACCGGGGGCTACACCTTC
NA,TRBJ2-3,16,TRBV19,NA,CASSIVTGVGTDTQYF,TGTGCCAGTAGTATAGTTACCGGGGTGGGCACAGATACGCAGTATTTT
NA,TRBJ2-1,18,TRBV4-2,TRBD2,CASSHRTSGASSYNEQFF,TGTGCCAGCAGCCATCGGACTAGCGGGGCCAGCTCCTACAATGAGCAGTTCTTC
NA,TRBJ2-7,13,TRBV7-9,NA,CASSLGESYEQYF,TGTGCCAGCAGCTTAGGAGAAAGTTACGAGCAGTACTTC
NA,TRBJ1-5,15,TRBV2,TRBD1,CASRQREGQGQPQHF,TGTGCCAGCAGACAGCGGGAGGGACAGGGCCAGCCCCAGCATTTT
NA,TRBJ2-4,15,TRBV9,NA,CASSASGAVMDIQYF,TGTGCCAGCAGCGCCTCAGGGGCAGTAATGGACATTCAGTACTTC
NA,TRBJ1-1,13,TRBV27,NA,CASSLFENTEAFF,TGTGCCAGCAGTTTATTTGAGAACACTGAAGCTTTCTTT
once,TRBJ2-5,18,TRBV5-4,TRBD2,CASFTSGGASIIQETQYF,TGTGCCAGCTTCACGTCGGGGGGGGCATCTATCATCCAAGAGACCCAGTACTTC
NA,TRBJ1-1,11,TRBV6-5,NA,CASSYRGEAFF,TGTGCCAGCAGTTACAGGGGAGAAGCTTTCTTT
NA,TRBJ2-3,19,TRBV7-9,TRBD2,CASSPLLGLAGAFTDTQYF,TGTGCCAGCAGCCCTCTTTTGGGACTAGCGGGGGCGTTCACAGATACGCAGTATTTT
NA,TRBJ2-1,14,TRBV5-1,NA,CASSLAGSYNEQFF,TGCGCCAGCAGCTTGGCAGGCTCCTACAATGAGCAGTTCTTC
NA,TRBJ1-1,13,TRBV6-5,TRBD1,CASRIGTATEAFF,TGTGCCAGCAGGATCGGGACAGCCACTGAAGCTTTCTTT
NA,TRBJ2-2,18,TRBV4-3,TRBD1,CASSPPRFGTANTGELFF,TGCGCCAGCAGCCCTCCACGCTTTGGGACAGCGAACACCGGGGAGCTGTTTTTT
once,TRBJ2-7,14,TRBV16,NA,CASSHGVSSYEQYF,TGTGCCAGCAGCCATGGGGTTAGCTCCTACGAGCAGTACTTC